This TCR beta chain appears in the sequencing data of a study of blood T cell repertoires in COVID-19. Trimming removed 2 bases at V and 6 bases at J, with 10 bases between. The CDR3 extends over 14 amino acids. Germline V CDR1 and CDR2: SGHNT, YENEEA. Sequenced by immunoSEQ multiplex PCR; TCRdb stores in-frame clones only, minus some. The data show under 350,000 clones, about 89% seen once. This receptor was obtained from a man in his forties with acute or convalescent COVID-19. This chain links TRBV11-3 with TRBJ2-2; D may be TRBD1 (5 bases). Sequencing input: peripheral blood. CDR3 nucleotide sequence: TGTGCCAGCAGCTTACAGGGATTATCCGGGGAGCTGTTTTTT. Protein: CASSLQGLSGELFF.